Following are 28 T cell receptor beta chains from one sample sequenced in a study of shared clonotypes between healthy human individuals. Using immunoSEQ multiplex PCR, the repertoire was profiled, and TCRdb retains in-frame clones only, with some absent. Seen here are about 2.1 million clones, 80% to 95% observed once, and the top ten hold 1.5% to 2%. Naive CD8 cells lacked CD45RO and underwent positive selection for CCR7, leaving out terminally differentiated effector memory CD45RA+ cells. The sequenced sample consisted of naive CD8+ T cells from PBMCs. These receptors came from a man younger than 35 in good health. Some clones in this sample may be carry-over from other donors' samples.

The table lists this clone with a count of one. This rearrangement joins TRBV27 to TRBJ2-7; D gene ambiguous. The V end was cut by 2 bases, the J end by 2 bases, with 10 bases between. Germline lookup yields CDR1 MNHEY and CDR2 SMNVEV (reference sequence). There are 14 residues in the CDR3. CDR3: CASSLGDTAYEQYF. CDR3 nucleotides: TGTGCCAGCAGTTTAGGCGACACAGCCTACGAGCAGTACTTC.

The V call is TRBV9, the J call TRBJ2-2, with TRBD1 matching 7 bases. The CDR3 length is 18 residues. The ends lost 0 bases at V and 3 bases at J; junction bases unmatched: 11. The V gene's germline CDR1 is SGDLS and CDR2 YYNGEE. The CDR3 sequence: CASSVEGRAGGDTGELFF. The CDR3 DNA reads as TGTGCCAGCAGCGTAGAGGGCAGGGCAGGGGGTGACACCGGGGAGCTGTTTTTT.

A note on this clone: Other nucleotide sequences in the sample specify the same CDR3. V usage is TRBV6-5 and J usage is TRBJ1-1, with TRBD1 matching 8 bases. The V and J ends lost 5 bases and 3 bases, in that order; junction bases with no gene match: 5. CDR3 length equals 14 residues. The germline CDR1 and CDR2 sequences are MNHEY and SVGAGI. The CDR3 DNA sequence: TGTGCCAGCAGTCCCCGACAGGGGCACACTGAAGCTTTCTTT. This encodes CASSPRQGHTEAFF.

The chain joins TRBV4-1 to TRBJ2-7, with 11 bases lining up with TRBD2. The germline V gene has CDR1 MGHRA and CDR2 YSYEKL. This CDR3 has 18 amino acids. Germline trimming cut 2 bases from V and 4 bases from J; bases unmatched to any gene: 13. The CDR3 protein is CASSQHPTSGLAVYEQYF. The CDR3 DNA follows: TGCGCCAGCAGCCAACATCCGACTTCGGGACTAGCGGTTTACGAGCAGTACTTC.

The J gene is TRBJ1-5, the V gene TRBV9; TRBD1 agrees at 7 bases. The germline V gene encodes CDR1 SGDLS and CDR2 YYNGEE. J lost 4 bases, V lost 3 bases, and 7 bases had no gene match. This CDR3 has 15 amino acids. CDR3 bases: TGTGCCAGCAGCGCATCATCAGGGGGGAATCAGCCCCAGCATTTT. Its protein product is CASSASSGGNQPQHF.

The rearrangement joins TRBV6-5 to TRBJ2-1, with 7 positions matching TRBD1. The CDR3 is made up of 15 amino acids. The germline gives CDR1 MNHEY, CDR2 SVGAGI. Germline trimming cut 2 bases from V and 5 bases from J; bases unmatched to any gene: 6. The CDR3 coding sequence is TGTGCCAGCAGTTACGGGACAGTGGCCGACAATGAGCAGTTCTTC. It yields the protein CASSYGTVADNEQFF.

This clone was seen only once. The chain carries TRBV29-1 and TRBJ2-2; perhaps TRBD2 as D (6 bases). V was clipped by 7 bases and J by 3 bases, with 12 bases between them. The germline gives CDR1 SQVTM, CDR2 ANQGSEA. CDR3 length: 13 amino acids. CDR3: CSGRGWDTGELFF. The CDR3 nucleotides are TGCAGCGGACGGGGGTGGGACACCGGGGAGCTGTTTTTT.

Of note for this clone: Other DNA sequences of this sample code for an identical CDR3. The chain employs TRBV7-9 and TRBJ2-1; TRBD2 matches at 7 bases. CDR3 size: 15 residues. V trimming: 5 bases; J trimming: 7 bases; junction bases outside the gene matches: 11. CDR1 and CDR2 from the germline V gene are SEHNR and FQNEAQ (reference sequence). The CDR3, as DNA: TGTGCCAGCAGCCTCCCCCCGAGCGGGAATAATGAGCAGTTCTTC. The encoded protein is CASSLPPSGNNEQFF. Drawing the rest from reference TRBV7-9 and TRBJ2-1, the complete variable domain is DTGVSQNPRHKITKRGQNVTFRCDPISEHNRLYWYRQTLGQGPEFLTYFQNEAQLEKSRLLSDRFSAERPKGSFSTLEIQRTEQGDSAMYLCASSLPPSGNNEQFFGPGTRLTVL.

J is TRBJ2-3 and V is TRBV7-3, with 8 bases fitting TRBD2. The CDR3 covers 16 residues. V dropped 1 base and J dropped 4; count of bases not matched to a gene: 7. In germline, CDR1 is SGHTA, CDR2 FQGTGA. DNA for the CDR3: TGTGCCAGCAGCTTAAGGCCGACTAGCGAGGCAGATACGCAGTATTTT. Translated, it gives CASSLRPTSEADTQYF.

The chain joins TRBV9 to TRBJ2-2; D is uncertain. Deletions cut 4 bases from V and 3 bases from J, with 10 bases between. Per the germline V gene, CDR1 is SGDLS and CDR2 is YYNGEE. The length of the CDR3 is 14 residues. DNA of the CDR3: TGTGCCAGCAGCTTGCGAACAGACACCGGGGAGCTGTTTTTT. Protein product: CASSLRTDTGELFF.

Remarks on this clone: The sample carries other DNA sequences with the same CDR3. V is TRBV27 and J is TRBJ2-7; 7 bases fit TRBD1. J lost 0 bases, V lost 4 bases, and 9 bases had no gene match. Germline-derived CDR1 and CDR2 are MNHEY and SMNVEV (reference sequence). The length of the CDR3 is 16 residues. CDR3 sequence reads: CASSYSTGALSYEQYF. The CDR3 nucleotides read TGTGCCAGCAGTTACTCCACAGGGGCGCTCTCCTACGAGCAGTACTTC.

The chain employs TRBV7-3 and TRBJ2-2; perhaps D is TRBD1 or TRBD2 (5 bases each). In germline, CDR1 is SGHTA, CDR2 FQGTGA. The CDR3 is 17 amino acids. V gave up 5 bases and J gave up 4 bases, with 20 bases separating them. CDR3 sequence: CASSTGTKQLPTGELFF. The CDR3 DNA is TGTGCCAGCAGCACCGGGACCAAGCAATTGCCCACCGGGGAGCTGTTTTTT.

The chain has TRBV28 and TRBJ1-1, with D perhaps TRBD1 (6 bases). V was shortened by 7 bases and J by 3 bases, with 15 bases between the two germline ends. CDR1 and CDR2 from the germline V gene are MDHEN and SYDVKM. The CDR3 totals 14 residues. CDR3 in DNA: TGTGCCAGCACCCGACAGGCGGCGGACACTGAAGCTTTCTTT. Protein sequence: CASTRQAADTEAFF.

The chain joins TRBV5-1 to TRBJ1-2; 7 bases align to TRBD1. J was trimmed by 2 bases and V by 3 bases; bases with no gene match: 7. Germline CDR1 reads SGHRS; CDR2 reads YFSETQ. The CDR3 runs 15 residues. CDR3 region: CASSSMTGPNYGYTF. The CDR3, as DNA: TGCGCCAGCAGCTCCATGACAGGGCCCAACTATGGCTACACCTTC.

The chain combines TRBV28 with TRBJ1-5; 7 nucleotides line up with TRBD1. The CDR3 is 14 residues long. The germline CDR1 and CDR2 sequences are MDHEN and SYDVKM. J lost 5 bases, V lost 7 bases, and 8 bases had no gene match. This chain's CDR3 is CASTGGGQYQPQHF. Written as DNA, the CDR3 is TGTGCCAGCACCGGAGGGGGCCAGTATCAGCCCCAGCATTTT.

This chain links TRBV27 with TRBJ2-7; 9 bases fit TRBD1. Germline assignment: CDR1 MNHEY and CDR2 SMNVEV (reference sequence). The CDR3 length is 13 residues. The V and J ends lost 8 bases and 7 bases, in that order; junction bases with no gene match: 9. The CDR3, as DNA: TGTGCCAGCGGGCTAGGGGACAGGGAAGAGCAGTACTTC. The encoded protein is CASGLGDREEQYF.

The chain combines TRBV27 with TRBJ2-5; weak D call: TRBD2 (6 bases). The ends were cut back, 5 bases at V and 4 bases at J, with 17 bases in the middle. The CDR3 sequence is 15 residues long. Per germline, CDR1 MNHEY and CDR2 SMNVEV (reference sequence). CDR3 nucleotide sequence: TGTGCCAGCAGTCTCCGGGAGCCCGGGGCAGAGACCCAGTACTTC. Its protein is CASSLREPGAETQYF.

The chain has TRBV7-9 and TRBJ2-5, with D uncertain. This CDR3 spans 14 amino acids. The V and J ends lost 3 bases and 5 bases respectively, with 13 bases between them. Germline V gene sequence: CDR1 SEHNR, CDR2 FQNEAQ (reference sequence). CDR3 nucleotides: TGTGCCAGCAGCTTGCGGAACCTGAGGGAGACCCAGTACTTC. This codes for CASSLRNLRETQYF.

CDR3: CASTPDSDYGYTF. The DNA for the CDR3 is TGCGCCAGCACTCCTGACAGCGACTATGGCTACACCTTC. The V call is TRBV5-1, the J call TRBJ1-2; perhaps TRBD1 as D (5 bases). Trimming removed 6 bases from V and 3 bases from J, with 12 bases in between. The CDR3 covers 13 residues. From germline, CDR1 is SGHRS and CDR2 YFSETQ.

The gene calls are TRBV28 and TRBJ2-3; D is ambiguous. From germline, CDR1 is MDHEN and CDR2 SYDVKM. This CDR3 comprises 14 residues. V dropped 4 bases and J dropped 4 bases, with 12 bases sitting between them. This chain's CDR3 is CASSSSIGADTQYF. Here the CDR3 DNA reads TGTGCCAGCAGTTCGTCGATCGGCGCAGATACGCAGTATTTT.

This clone came up once. This chain links TRBV15 with TRBJ1-5; D is ambiguous. V gave up 2 bases and J gave up 1 base, with 21 bases separating them. Per the germline V gene, CDR1 is LNHNV and CDR2 is YYDKDF (reference sequence). The CDR3 loop spans 19 amino acids. The CDR3 region is CATSRLPEVDGTSNQPQHF. CDR3 nucleotide sequence: TGTGCCACCAGCAGACTCCCCGAGGTAGATGGAACCAGCAATCAGCCCCAGCATTTT. Combining the CDR3 with reference TRBV15 and TRBJ1-5 gives the whole variable domain DAMVIQNPRYQVTQFGKPVTLSCSQTLNHNVMYWYQQKSSQAPKLLFHYYDKDFNNEADTPDNFQSRRPNTSFCFLDIRSPGLGDTAMYLCATSRLPEVDGTSNQPQHFGDGTRLSIL.

In nucleotides, the CDR3 is TGTGATACGAAGGCGGCAGACCAAAGGTATGGCTACACCTTC. This codes for CDTKAADQRYGYTF. J is TRBJ1-2 and V is TRBV2, with D unclear. This CDR3 comprises 14 residues. Germline values: CDR1 SNHLY, CDR2 FYNNEI.

Comments on this clone: Germline is not matched at one junction end, which may reflect a read error. The chain combines TRBV5-5 with TRBJ2-1, with TRBD2 matching over 8 bases. The germline V gene encodes CDR1 SGHKS and CDR2 YYEKEE (reference sequence). This CDR3 is 11 amino acids long. The CDR3 DNA follows: TGTGCCAGCAGCGGAAGCGGGAGTTGGATCTTC. As protein: CASSGSGSWIF. Full variable domain (remainder filled in from reference TRBV5-5 and TRBJ2-1): DAGVTQSPTHLIKTRGQQVTLRCSPISGHKSVSWYQQVLGQGPQFIFQYYEKEERGRGNFPDRFSARQFPNYSSELNVNALLLGDSALYLCASSGSGSWIFGPGTRLTVL.

The chain carries TRBV28 and TRBJ1-5; D is undetermined. The CDR3 runs 12 residues. The V end lost 6 bases, the J end lost 6 bases, and 9 bases lay between the germline ends. Germline V gene lookup returns CDR1 MDHEN and CDR2 SYDVKM. The CDR3 nucleotides are TGTGCCAGCAGACTCAGAGGTCAGCCCCAGCATTTT. Translating gives CASRLRGQPQHF.

The chain employs TRBV4-1 and TRBJ2-1, with 8 bases lining up with TRBD2. The germline V gene encodes CDR1 MGHRA and CDR2 YSYEKL. The CDR3 has 15 amino acids. Trimming removed 6 bases from V and 4 bases from J; junction bases left unmatched: 8. CDR3 sequence (DNA): TGCGCCAGCAGAGAAACTAGCGGCCCTTACAATGAGCAGTTCTTC. Translation gives CASRETSGPYNEQFF.

Only a few counts were recorded for this clone. The chain employs TRBV15 and TRBJ1-1; TRBD1 matches at 9 bases. Germline CDR1 and CDR2: LNHNV and YYDKDF (reference sequence). The J segment lost 3 bases and the V segment lost 5 bases, leaving 7 bases of the junction unmatched. The CDR3 has 15 amino acids. Here the CDR3 reads CATSERTGEYTEAFF. The CDR3 nucleotides are TGTGCCACCAGCGAGAGGACAGGGGAGTACACTGAAGCTTTCTTT.

This clone has more than one count but fewer than ten. The chain has TRBV10-2 and TRBJ1-4, with D tentatively TRBD1 (6 bases). Germline V gene sequence: CDR1 WSHSY, CDR2 SAAADI. This CDR3 is built from 15 residues. The V end lost 0 bases, the J end lost 8 bases, and 13 bases lay between the germline ends. CDR3 coding DNA: TGCGCCAGCAGTGAGTCGCGAGGGGGAGGCGAAAAACTGTTTTTT. Translated, it gives CASSESRGGGEKLFF.

CDR3 residues: CASGTGGFSYEQYF. The DNA of the CDR3 is TGTGCCAGCGGAACAGGGGGCTTCTCCTACGAGCAGTACTTC. The genes are TRBV6-5 and TRBJ2-7; TRBD1 matches at 9 bases. V shed 8 bases, J shed 0 bases, and the junction held 5 bases outside the gene matches. Looked up from germline, CDR1 is MNHEY and CDR2 is SVGAGI. This CDR3 is built from 14 residues.